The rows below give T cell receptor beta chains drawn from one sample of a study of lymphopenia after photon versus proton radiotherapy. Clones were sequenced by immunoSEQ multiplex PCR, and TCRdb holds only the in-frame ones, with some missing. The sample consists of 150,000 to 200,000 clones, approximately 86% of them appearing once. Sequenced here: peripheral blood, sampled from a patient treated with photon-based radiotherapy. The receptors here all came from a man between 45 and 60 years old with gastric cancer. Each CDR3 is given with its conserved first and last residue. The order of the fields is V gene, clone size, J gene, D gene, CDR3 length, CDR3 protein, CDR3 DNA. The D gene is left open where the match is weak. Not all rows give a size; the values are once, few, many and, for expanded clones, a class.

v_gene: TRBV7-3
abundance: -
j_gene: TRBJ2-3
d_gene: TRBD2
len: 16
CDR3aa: CASSPEALAVTDTQYF
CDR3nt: TGTGCCAGCAGTCCCGAAGCCCTAGCGGTCACAGATACGCAGTATTTT

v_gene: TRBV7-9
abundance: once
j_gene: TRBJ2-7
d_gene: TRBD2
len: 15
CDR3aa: CASSPRASGSYEQYF
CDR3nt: TGTGCCAGCAGCCCCCGTGCTAGCGGCTCCTACGAGCAGTACTTC

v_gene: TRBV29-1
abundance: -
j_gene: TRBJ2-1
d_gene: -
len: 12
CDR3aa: CSVLTENNEQFF
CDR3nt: TGCAGCGTTTTAACAGAGAACAATGAGCAGTTCTTC

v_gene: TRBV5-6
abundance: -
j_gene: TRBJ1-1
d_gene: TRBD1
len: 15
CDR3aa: CASSPKQGPRTEAFF
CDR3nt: TGTGCCAGCAGCCCGAAACAGGGGCCCAGAACTGAAGCTTTCTTT

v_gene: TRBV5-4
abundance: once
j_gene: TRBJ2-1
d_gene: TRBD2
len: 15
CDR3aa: CASSQTSGRYNEQFF
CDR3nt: TGTGCCAGCAGCCAAACTAGCGGGCGCTACAATGAGCAGTTCTTC

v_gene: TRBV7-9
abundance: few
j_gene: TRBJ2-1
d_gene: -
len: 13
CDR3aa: CASSLNSFDEQFF
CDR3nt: TGTGCCAGCAGCTTAAATTCGTTTGATGAGCAGTTCTTC

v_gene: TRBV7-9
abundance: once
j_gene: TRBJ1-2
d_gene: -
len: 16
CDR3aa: CASSLDKGPPNYGYTF
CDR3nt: TGTGCCAGCAGCTTAGATAAGGGCCCGCCTAACTATGGCTACACCTTC

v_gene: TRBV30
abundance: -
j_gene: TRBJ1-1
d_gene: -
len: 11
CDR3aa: CAWGLRTEAFF
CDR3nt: TGTGCCTGGGGTTTGCGCACTGAAGCTTTCTTT

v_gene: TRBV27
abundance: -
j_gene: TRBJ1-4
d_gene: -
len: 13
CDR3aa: CASRFTGNEKLFF
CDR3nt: TGTGCCAGCAGGTTTACAGGGAATGAAAAACTGTTTTTT

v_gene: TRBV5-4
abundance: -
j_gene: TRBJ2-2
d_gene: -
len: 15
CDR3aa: CASSDGFANTGELFF
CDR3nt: TGTGCCAGCAGCGACGGATTCGCGAACACCGGGGAGCTGTTTTTT

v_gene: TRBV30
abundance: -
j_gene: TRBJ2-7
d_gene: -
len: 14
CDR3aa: CAWSVGRTAYEQYF
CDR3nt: TGTGCCTGGAGTGTAGGCCGGACCGCCTACGAGCAGTACTTC

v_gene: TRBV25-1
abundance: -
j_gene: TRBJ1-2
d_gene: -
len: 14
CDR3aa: CASSVETYNYGYTF
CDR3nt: TGTGCCAGCAGTGTGGAGACATATAACTATGGCTACACCTTC

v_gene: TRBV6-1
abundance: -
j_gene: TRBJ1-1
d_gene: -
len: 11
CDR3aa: CASSRADEAFF
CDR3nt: TGTGCCAGCAGCCGAGCCGATGAAGCTTTCTTT

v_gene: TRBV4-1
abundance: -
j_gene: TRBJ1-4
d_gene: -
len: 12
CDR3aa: CASSLTTEKLFF
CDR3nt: TGCGCCAGCAGCCTGACAACGGAAAAACTGTTTTTT

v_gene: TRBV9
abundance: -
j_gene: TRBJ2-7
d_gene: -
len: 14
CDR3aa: CASSVESRAYEQYF
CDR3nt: TGTGCCAGCAGCGTAGAGTCCCGTGCCTACGAGCAGTACTTC

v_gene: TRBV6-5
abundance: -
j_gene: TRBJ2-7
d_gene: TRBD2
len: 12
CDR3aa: CASSPTGGEQYF
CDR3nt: TGTGCCAGCAGTCCGACGGGGGGTGAGCAGTACTTC

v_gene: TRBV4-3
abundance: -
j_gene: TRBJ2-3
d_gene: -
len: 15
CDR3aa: CASSSPAGSTDTQYF
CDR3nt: TGCGCCAGCAGCAGCCCCGCAGGGTCGACAGATACGCAGTATTTT

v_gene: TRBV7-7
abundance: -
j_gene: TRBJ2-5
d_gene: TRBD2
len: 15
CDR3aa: CASTLSGSVQETQYF
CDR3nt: TGTGCCAGCACCCTAAGCGGGAGCGTCCAAGAGACCCAGTACTTC

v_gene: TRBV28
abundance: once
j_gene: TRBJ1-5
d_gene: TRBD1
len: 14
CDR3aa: CASSIRGGGEPQHF
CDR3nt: TGTGCCAGCAGTATCAGGGGGGGCGGCGAGCCCCAGCATTTT

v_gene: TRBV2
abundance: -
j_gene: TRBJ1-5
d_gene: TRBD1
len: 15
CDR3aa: CASSGPGQGNQPQHF
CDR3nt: TGTGCCAGCAGTGGCCCGGGACAGGGGAATCAGCCCCAGCATTTT

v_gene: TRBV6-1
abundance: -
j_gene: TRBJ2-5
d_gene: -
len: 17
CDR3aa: CASSEQQGGPRRETQYF
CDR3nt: TGTGCCAGCAGTGAACAACAGGGAGGGCCTAGGAGAGAGACCCAGTACTTC

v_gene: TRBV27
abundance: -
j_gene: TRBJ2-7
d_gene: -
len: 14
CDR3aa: CASSPHGMRNEQYF
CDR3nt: TGTGCCAGCAGTCCTCACGGGATGCGGAACGAGCAGTACTTC

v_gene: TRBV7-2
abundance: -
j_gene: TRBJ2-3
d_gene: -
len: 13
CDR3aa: CASSLDFTDTQYF
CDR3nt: TGTGCCAGCAGCTTAGACTTCACAGATACGCAGTATTTT

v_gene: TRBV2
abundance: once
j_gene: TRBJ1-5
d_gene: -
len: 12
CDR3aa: CASGQSNQPQHF
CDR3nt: TGTGCCAGCGGCCAGAGCAATCAGCCCCAGCATTTT

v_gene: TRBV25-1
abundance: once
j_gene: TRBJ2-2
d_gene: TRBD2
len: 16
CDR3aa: CASSELSSGRGGELFF
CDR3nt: TGTGCCAGCAGTGAATTGTCTAGCGGGAGAGGCGGGGAGCTGTTTTTT

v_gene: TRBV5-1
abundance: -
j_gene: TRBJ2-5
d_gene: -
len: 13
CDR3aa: CASGPGVGETQYF
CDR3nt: TGCGCCAGCGGGCCTGGAGTGGGGGAGACCCAGTACTTC

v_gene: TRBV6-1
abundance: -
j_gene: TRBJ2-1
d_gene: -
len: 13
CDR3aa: CASIRDGYNEQFF
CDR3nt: TGTGCCAGCATAAGGGACGGATACAATGAGCAGTTCTTC

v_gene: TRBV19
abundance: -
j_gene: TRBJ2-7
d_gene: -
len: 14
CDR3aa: CATQRTGGEDEQYF
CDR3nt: TGTGCCACCCAGCGGACGGGCGGGGAGGACGAGCAGTACTTC

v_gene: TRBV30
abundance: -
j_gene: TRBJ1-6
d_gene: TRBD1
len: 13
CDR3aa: CAWSDRGGSPLHF
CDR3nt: TGTGCCTGGAGTGACAGGGGGGGATCACCCCTCCACTTT

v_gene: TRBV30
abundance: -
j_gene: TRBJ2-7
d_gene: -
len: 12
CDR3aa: CAWGDSSYEQYF
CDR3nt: TGTGCCTGGGGAGATAGCTCCTACGAGCAGTACTTC

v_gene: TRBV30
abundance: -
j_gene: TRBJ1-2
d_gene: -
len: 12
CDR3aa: CAWSRDAYGYTF
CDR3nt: TGTGCCTGGAGCCGAGACGCCTATGGCTACACCTTC

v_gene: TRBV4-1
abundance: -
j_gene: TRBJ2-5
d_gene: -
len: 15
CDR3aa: CASSQVAGAGETQYF
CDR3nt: TGCGCCAGCAGCCAAGTTGCAGGGGCAGGAGAGACCCAGTACTTC

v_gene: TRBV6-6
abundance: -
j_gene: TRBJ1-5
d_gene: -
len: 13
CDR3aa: CASSYSVGQPQHF
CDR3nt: TGTGCCAGCAGTTACTCGGTTGGGCAGCCCCAGCATTTT

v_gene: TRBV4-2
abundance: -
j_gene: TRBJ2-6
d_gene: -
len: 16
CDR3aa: CASSQEGLSGANVLTF
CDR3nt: TGTGCCAGCAGCCAAGAGGGGCTCTCTGGGGCCAACGTCCTGACTTTC

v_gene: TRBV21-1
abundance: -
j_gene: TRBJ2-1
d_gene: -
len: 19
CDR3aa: CASSKVGLAGGPLSNEQFF
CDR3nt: TGTGCCAGCAGCAAAGTGGGACTAGCGGGAGGGCCCTTAAGTAATGAGCAGTTCTTC

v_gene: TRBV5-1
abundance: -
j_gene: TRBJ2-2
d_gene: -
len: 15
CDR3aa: CASSFGTSNTGELFF
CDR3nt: TGCGCCAGCAGCTTCGGGACTTCGAACACCGGGGAGCTGTTTTTT

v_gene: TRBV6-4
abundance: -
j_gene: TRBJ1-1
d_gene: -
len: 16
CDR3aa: CASSDFPRTMNTEAFF
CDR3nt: TGTGCCAGCAGTGACTTTCCTCGGACAATGAACACTGAAGCTTTCTTT

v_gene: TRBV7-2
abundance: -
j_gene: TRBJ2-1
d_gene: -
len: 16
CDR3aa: CASRNLRDGSYNEQFF
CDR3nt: TGTGCCAGCAGGAATCTCCGGGACGGCTCCTACAATGAGCAGTTCTTC

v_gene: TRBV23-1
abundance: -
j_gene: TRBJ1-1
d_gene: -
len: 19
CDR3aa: CASSQPDGGHGTMNTEAFF
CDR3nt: TGCGCCAGCAGTCAGCCCGACGGGGGACACGGCACCATGAACACTGAAGCTTTCTTT

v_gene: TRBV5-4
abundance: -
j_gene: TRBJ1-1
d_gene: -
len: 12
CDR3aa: CASTSPNTEAFF
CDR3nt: TGTGCCAGCACCTCACCGAACACTGAAGCTTTCTTT

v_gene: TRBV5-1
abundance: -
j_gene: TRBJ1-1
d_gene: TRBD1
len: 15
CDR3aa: CASSPGTGGDTEAFF
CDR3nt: TGCGCCAGCAGCCCCGGGACAGGGGGGGACACTGAAGCTTTCTTT

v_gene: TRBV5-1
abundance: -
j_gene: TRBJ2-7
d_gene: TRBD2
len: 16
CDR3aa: CASSLFSGGSGDEQYF
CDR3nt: TGCGCCAGCAGCTTGTTTAGCGGCGGGAGCGGGGACGAGCAGTACTTC

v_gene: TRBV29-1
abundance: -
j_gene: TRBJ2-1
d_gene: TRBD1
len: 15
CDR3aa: CSVKEGTGSGNEQFF
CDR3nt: TGCAGCGTAAAGGAAGGGACAGGGTCGGGTAATGAGCAGTTCTTC

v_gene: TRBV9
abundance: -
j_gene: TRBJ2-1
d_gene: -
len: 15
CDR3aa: CASSVVSALYNEQFF
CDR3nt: TGTGCCAGCAGCGTAGTATCGGCTCTCTACAATGAGCAGTTCTTC

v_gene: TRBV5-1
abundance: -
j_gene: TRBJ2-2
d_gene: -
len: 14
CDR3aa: CASSLDPNTGELFF
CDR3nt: TGCGCCAGCAGCTTGGATCCAAACACCGGGGAGCTGTTTTTT

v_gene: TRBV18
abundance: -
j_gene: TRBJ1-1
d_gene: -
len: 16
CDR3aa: CASSPTLTDKGTEAFF
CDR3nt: TGTGCCAGCTCACCAACGCTAACAGACAAGGGCACTGAAGCTTTCTTT

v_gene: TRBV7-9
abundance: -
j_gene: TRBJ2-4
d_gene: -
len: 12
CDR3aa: CASSLGYGIQYF
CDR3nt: TGTGCCAGCAGCTTAGGATATGGCATTCAGTACTTC